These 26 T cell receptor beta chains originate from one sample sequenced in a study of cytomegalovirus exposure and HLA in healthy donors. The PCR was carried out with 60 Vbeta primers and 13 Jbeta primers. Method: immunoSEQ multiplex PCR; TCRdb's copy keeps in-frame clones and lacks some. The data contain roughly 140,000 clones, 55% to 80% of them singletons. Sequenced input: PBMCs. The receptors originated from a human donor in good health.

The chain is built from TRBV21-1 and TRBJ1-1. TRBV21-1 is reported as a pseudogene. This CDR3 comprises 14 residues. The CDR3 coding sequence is TGTGCCAGCAGCCGGAGGGGAGGGCGCACTGAAGCTTTCTTT. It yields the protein CASSRRGGRTEAFF.

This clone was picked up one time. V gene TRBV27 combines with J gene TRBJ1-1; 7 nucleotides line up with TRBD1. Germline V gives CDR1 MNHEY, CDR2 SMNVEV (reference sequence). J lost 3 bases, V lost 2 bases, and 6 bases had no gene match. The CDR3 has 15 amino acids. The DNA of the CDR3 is TGTGCCAGCAGTTTAAGGGGGCGCGGGGACACTGAAGCTTTCTTT. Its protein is CASSLRGRGDTEAFF.

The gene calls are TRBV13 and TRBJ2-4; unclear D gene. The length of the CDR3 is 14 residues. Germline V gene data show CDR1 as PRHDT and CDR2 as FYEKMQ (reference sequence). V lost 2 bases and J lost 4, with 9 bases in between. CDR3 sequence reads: CASSLNYLKNIQYF. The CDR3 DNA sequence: TGTGCCAGCAGCTTAAACTACCTGAAAAACATTCAGTACTTC.

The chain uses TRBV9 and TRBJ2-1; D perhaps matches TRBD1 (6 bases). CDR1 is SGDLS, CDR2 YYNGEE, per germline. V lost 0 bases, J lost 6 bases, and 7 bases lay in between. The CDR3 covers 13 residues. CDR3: CASSVDRVNEQFF. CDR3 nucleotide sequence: TGTGCCAGCAGCGTAGACAGGGTCAATGAGCAGTTCTTC.

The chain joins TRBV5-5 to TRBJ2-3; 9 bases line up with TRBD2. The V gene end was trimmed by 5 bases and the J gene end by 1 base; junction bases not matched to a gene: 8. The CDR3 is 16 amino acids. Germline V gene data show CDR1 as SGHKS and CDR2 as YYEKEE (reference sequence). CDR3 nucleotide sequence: TGTGCCAGCAGATTTAAGACTAGCGGTCGCACAGATACGCAGTATTTT. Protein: CASRFKTSGRTDTQYF.

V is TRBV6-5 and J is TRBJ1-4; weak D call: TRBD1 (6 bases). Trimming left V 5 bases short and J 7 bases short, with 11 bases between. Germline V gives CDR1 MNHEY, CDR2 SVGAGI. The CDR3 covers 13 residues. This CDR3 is CASSRGYGEKLFF. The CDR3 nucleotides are TGTGCCAGCAGTAGGGGGTATGGTGAAAAACTGTTTTTT.

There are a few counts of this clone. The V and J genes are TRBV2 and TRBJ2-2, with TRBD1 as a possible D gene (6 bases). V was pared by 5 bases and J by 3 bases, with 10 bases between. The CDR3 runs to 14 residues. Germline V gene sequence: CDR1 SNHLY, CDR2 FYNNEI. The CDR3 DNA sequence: TGTGCCAGCAGTAACAGGGTGGACACCGGGGAGCTGTTTTTT. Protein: CASSNRVDTGELFF.

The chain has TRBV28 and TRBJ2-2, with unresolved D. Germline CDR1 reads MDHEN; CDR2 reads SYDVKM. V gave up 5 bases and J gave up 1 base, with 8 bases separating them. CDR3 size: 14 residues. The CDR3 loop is CASSTLVNTGELFF. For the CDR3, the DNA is TGTGCCAGCAGTACCCTAGTGAACACCGGGGAGCTGTTTTTT.

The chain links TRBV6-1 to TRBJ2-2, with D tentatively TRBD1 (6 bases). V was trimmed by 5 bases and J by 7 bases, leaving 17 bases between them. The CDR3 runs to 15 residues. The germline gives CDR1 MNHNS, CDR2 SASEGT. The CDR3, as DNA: TGTGCCAGCAGTAAACAGGGAAGGTTGGACGGGGAGCTGTTTTTT. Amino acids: CASSKQGRLDGELFF.

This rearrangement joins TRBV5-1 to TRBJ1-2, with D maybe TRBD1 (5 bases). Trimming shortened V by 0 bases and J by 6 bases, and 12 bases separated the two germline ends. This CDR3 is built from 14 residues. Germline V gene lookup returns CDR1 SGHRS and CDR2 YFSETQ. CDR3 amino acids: CASSLAGRVDGYTF. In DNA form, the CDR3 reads TGCGCCAGCAGCTTGGCCGGCAGGGTTGATGGCTACACCTTC.

The CDR3 region has the DNA TGTGCCAGCAGCTTATTTAGCGGGAGTGGTGAGCAGTTCTTC. Protein: CASSLFSGSGEQFF. The V gene is TRBV7-2, the J gene TRBJ2-1; 9 positions match TRBD2. This CDR3 is 14 amino acids long. Per germline, CDR1 SGHTA and CDR2 FQGNSA. Unmatched junction bases numbered 5, after V lost 2 bases and J lost 9 bases. Full variable domain (missing parts from reference TRBV7-2 and TRBJ2-1): GAGVSQSPSNKVTEKGKDVELRCDPISGHTALYWYRQSLGQGLEFLIYFQGNSAPDKSGLPSDRFSAERTGGSVSTLTIQRTQQEDSAVYLCASSLFSGSGEQFFGPGTRLTVL.

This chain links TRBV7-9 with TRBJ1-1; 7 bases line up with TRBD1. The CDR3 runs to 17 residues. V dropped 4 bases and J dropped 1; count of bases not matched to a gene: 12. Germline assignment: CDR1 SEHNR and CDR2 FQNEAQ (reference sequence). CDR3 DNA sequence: TGTGCCAGCAGCTCCAACCCCCGACAGGGCGGGAACACTGAAGCTTTCTTT. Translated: CASSSNPRQGGNTEAFF. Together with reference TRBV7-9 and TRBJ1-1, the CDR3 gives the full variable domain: DTGVSQNPRHKITKRGQNVTFRCDPISEHNRLYWYRQTLGQGPEFLTYFQNEAQLEKSRLLSDRFSAERPKGSFSTLEIQRTEQGDSAMYLCASSSNPRQGGNTEAFFGQGTRLTVV.

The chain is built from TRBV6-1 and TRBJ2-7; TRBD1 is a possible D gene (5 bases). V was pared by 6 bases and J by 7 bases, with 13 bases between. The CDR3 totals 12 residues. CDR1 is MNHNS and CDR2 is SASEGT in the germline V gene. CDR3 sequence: CASRPDSWEQYF. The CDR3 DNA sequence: TGTGCCAGCAGACCCGACAGTTGGGAGCAGTACTTC.

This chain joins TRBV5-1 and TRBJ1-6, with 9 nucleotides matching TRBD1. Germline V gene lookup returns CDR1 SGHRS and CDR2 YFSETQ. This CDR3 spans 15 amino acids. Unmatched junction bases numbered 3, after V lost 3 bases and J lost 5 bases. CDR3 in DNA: TGCGCCAGCAGCTCGAGGACAGGGGATAATTCACCCCTCCACTTT. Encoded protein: CASSSRTGDNSPLHF.

The DNA of the CDR3 is TGCAGTGCTATCGGGAGTGGAACAGAGTTCTTC. Protein sequence: CSAIGSGTEFF. V and J are TRBV20-1 and TRBJ2-1; weak D call: TRBD2 (6 bases). Trimming pared 4 bases from V and 14 bases from J, leaving 15 bases between. The CDR3 spans 11 residues. Germline CDR1 DFQATT, CDR2 SNEGSKA (reference sequence).

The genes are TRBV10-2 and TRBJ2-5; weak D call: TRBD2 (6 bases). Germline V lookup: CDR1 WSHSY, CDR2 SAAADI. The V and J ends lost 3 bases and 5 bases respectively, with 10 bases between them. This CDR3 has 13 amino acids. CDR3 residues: CASSELARETQYF. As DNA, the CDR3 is TGCGCCAGCAGTGAACTAGCACGGGAGACCCAGTACTTC.

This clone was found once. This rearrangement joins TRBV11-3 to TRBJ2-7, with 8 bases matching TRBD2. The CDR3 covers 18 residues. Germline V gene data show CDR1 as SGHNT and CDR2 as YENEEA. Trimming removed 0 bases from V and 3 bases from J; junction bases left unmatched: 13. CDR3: CASSLEGVRREVDYEQYF. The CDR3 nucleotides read TGTGCCAGCAGCTTAGAAGGGGTTAGGCGGGAGGTGGACTACGAGCAGTACTTC. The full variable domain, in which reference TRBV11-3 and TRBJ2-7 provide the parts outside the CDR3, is EAGVVQSPRYKIIEKKQPVAFWCNPISGHNTLYWYLQNLGQGPELLIRYENEEAVDDSQLPKDRFSAERLKGVDSTLKIQPAELGDSAVYLCASSLEGVRREVDYEQYFGPGTRLTVT.

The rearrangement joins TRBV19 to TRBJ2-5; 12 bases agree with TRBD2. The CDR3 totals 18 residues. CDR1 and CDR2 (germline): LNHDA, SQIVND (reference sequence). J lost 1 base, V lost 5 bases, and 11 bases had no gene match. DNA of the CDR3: TGTGCCAGTAGTTTTGGACTAGCGGGACAAGCTTCCCAAGAGACCCAGTACTTC. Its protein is CASSFGLAGQASQETQYF.

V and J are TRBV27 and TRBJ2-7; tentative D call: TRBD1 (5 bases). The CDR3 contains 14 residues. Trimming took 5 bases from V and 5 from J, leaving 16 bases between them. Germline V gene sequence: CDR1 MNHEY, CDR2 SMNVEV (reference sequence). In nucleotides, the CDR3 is TGTGCCAGCAGTGCGATTAGGGGAAGTAACGAGCAGTACTTC. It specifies CASSAIRGSNEQYF.

The CDR3 DNA is TGTGCCAGCAGCTTAGTAGGTCAGGGAGGGGATGAGCAGTTCTTC. Its translation: CASSLVGQGGDEQFF. The chain links TRBV11-2 to TRBJ2-1, with 7 bases aligning to TRBD2. The germline CDR1 and CDR2 sequences are SGHAT and FQNNGV. Unmatched junction bases numbered 8, after V lost 1 base and J lost 8 bases. There are 15 residues in the CDR3.

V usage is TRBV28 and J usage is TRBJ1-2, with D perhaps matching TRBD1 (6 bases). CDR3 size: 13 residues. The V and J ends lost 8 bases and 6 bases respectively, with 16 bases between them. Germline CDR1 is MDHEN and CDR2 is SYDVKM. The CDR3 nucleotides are TGTGCCAGCGACCAGGGGCCAACCCATGGCTACACCTTC. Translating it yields CASDQGPTHGYTF.

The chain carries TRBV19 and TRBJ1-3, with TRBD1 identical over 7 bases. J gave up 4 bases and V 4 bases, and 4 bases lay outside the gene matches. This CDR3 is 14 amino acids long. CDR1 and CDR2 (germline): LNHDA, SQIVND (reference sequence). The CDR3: CASSTTGWGNTIYF. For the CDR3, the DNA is TGTGCCAGTAGTACGACAGGGTGGGGAAACACCATATATTTT. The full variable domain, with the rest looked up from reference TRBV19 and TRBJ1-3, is DGGITQSPKYLFRKEGQNVTLSCEQNLNHDAMYWYRQDPGQGLRLIYYSQIVNDFQKGDIAEGYSVSREKKESFPLTVTSAQKNPTAFYLCASSTTGWGNTIYFGEGSWLTVV.

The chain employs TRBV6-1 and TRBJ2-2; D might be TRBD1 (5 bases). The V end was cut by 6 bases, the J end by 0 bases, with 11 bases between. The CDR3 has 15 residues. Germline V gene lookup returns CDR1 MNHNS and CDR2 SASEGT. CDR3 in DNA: TGTGCCAGCAGCAGGGTGCAGACGAACACCGGGGAGCTGTTTTTT. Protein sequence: CASSRVQTNTGELFF.

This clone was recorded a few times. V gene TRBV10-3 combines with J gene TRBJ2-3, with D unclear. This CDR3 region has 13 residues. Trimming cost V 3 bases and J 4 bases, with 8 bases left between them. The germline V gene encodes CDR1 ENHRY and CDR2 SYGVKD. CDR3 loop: CAISDLRADTQYF. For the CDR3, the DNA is TGTGCCATCAGTGATCTCCGGGCAGATACGCAGTATTTT.

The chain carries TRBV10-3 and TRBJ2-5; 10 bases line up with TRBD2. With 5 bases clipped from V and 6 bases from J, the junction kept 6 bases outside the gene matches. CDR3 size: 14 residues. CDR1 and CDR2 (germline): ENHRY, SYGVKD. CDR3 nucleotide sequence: TGTGCCATCAGTCCTAGCGGGAGTAGTAAGACCCAGTACTTC. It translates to CAISPSGSSKTQYF.

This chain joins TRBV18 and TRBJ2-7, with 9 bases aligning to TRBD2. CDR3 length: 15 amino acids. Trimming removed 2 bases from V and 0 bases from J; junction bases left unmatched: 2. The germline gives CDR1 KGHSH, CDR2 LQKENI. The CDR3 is CASSPGLASSYEQYF. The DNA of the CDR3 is TGTGCCAGCTCACCAGGACTAGCGAGCTCCTACGAGCAGTACTTC. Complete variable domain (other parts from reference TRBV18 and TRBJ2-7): NAGVMQNPRHLVRRRGQEARLRCSPMKGHSHVYWYRQLPEEGLKFMVYLQKENIIDESGMPKERFSAEFPKEGPSILRIQQVVRGDSAAYFCASSPGLASSYEQYFGPGTRLTVT.